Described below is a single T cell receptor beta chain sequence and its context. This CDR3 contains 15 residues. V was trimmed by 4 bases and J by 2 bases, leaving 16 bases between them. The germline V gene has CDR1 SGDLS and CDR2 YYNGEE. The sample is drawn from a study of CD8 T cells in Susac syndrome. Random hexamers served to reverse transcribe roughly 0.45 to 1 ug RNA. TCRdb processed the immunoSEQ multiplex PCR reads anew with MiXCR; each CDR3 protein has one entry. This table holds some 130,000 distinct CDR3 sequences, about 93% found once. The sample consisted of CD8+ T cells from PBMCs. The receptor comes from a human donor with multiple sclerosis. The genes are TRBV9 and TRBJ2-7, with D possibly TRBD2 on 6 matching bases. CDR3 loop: CASSSGPGGTYEQYF. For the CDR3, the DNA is TGTGCCAGCAGCTCAGGGCCCGGAGGGACCTACGAGCAGTACTTC.